A selection of T cell receptor beta chains follows, all from one sample in a study of blood T cell repertoires in COVID-19. Sequencing was performed with immunoSEQ multiplex PCR; in TCRdb, only in-frame clones are kept and a portion is missing. The top ten clones hold about 2% of a sample with 300,000 to 350,000 clones, 70% to 90% of them seen once. The sequenced sample consisted of PBMCs or T cells enriched from blood (not recorded which). These receptors originate from a man aged 25-45 years who had recovered from COVID-19. Both conserved end residues are part of each CDR3. The D gene is left open where the match is weak. Clone size is shown for a subset of rows, as once, few, many or a class of expanded clone.

J,size,V,D,CDR3,DNA
TRBJ2-1,.,TRBV5-1,TRBD2,CASSRGGDNEQFF,TGCGCCAGCAGCCGCGGGGGGGACAATGAGCAGTTCTTC
TRBJ1-1,few,TRBV29-1,TRBD1,CSVITGGGEAFF,TGCAGCGTAATTACAGGGGGAGGCGAAGCTTTCTTT
TRBJ2-2,.,TRBV4-3,.,CASSQGLPGSSGELFF,TGCGCCAGCAGCCAAGGACTCCCGGGATCCTCCGGGGAGCTGTTTTTT
TRBJ2-7,few,TRBV27,.,CASSSGTQVYEQYF,TGTGCCAGCAGTTCAGGGACACAGGTCTACGAGCAGTACTTC
TRBJ2-3,once,TRBV7-8,.,CASGPRRTADTQYF,TGTGCCAGCGGACCTCGGAGGACGGCCGATACGCAGTATTTT
TRBJ2-7,.,TRBV6-6,.,CASTTSSIYEQYF,TGTGCCAGCACTACTAGTTCCATCTACGAGCAGTACTTC
TRBJ1-2,.,TRBV12-3/TRBV12-4,TRBD1,CASSLTGAYGYTF,TGTGCCAGCAGCCTGACAGGGGCCTATGGCTACACCTTC
TRBJ1-2,.,TRBV9,TRBD1,CASTGEGQGLPNYGYTF,TGTGCCAGCACGGGAGAGGGACAGGGGCTTCCTAACTATGGCTACACCTTC
TRBJ2-2,.,TRBV5-4,.,CASSSGISGELFF,TGTGCCAGCAGCTCAGGGATATCCGGGGAGCTGTTTTTT
TRBJ1-1,.,TRBV3-1/TRBV3-2,.,CASSQDPELNTEAFF,TGTGCCAGCAGCCAAGATCCTGAGTTGAACACTGAAGCTTTCTTT
TRBJ2-4,.,TRBV9,.,CASSAYLTQGAKNIQYF,TGTGCCAGCAGCGCATATTTAACACAGGGAGCCAAAAACATTCAGTACTTC
TRBJ1-5,.,TRBV15,.,CATSRGKSGGDQPQHF,TGTGCCACCAGCAGAGGAAAGAGTGGCGGTGATCAGCCCCAGCATTTT
TRBJ1-6,once,TRBV3-1/TRBV3-2,TRBD1,CASSQAGTGASPLHF,TGTGCCAGCAGCCAAGCCGGGACAGGGGCGTCACCCCTCCACTTT
TRBJ2-1,.,TRBV25-1,TRBD1,CASSESGQGKNEQFF,TGTGCCAGCAGTGAATCGGGACAGGGAAAAAATGAGCAGTTCTTC
TRBJ1-1,.,TRBV19,TRBD1,CASSPGTGGNTEAFF,TGTGCCAGTAGCCCCGGGACAGGGGGGAACACTGAAGCTTTCTTT
TRBJ1-6,.,TRBV29-1,.,CSVEDFPEHSPLHF,TGCAGCGTTGAAGACTTTCCGGAGCATTCACCCCTCCACTTT
TRBJ1-1,.,TRBV29-1,TRBD1,CSVSESGGRDTEAFF,TGCAGCGTTTCCGAATCAGGGGGTAGGGACACTGAAGCTTTCTTT
TRBJ1-6,.,TRBV29-1,TRBD1,CSVQTGQGDNSPLHF,TGCAGCGTCCAAACGGGGCAGGGGGATAATTCACCCCTCCACTTT
TRBJ1-4,few,TRBV4-1,TRBD1,CASSQGGTGGKEKLFF,TGCGCCAGCAGCCAAGGTGGGACAGGGGGAAAGGAAAAACTGTTTTTT
TRBJ1-5,.,TRBV7-9,.,CASSAGGGSNQPQHF,TGTGCCAGCAGCGCAGGCGGGGGGAGCAATCAGCCCCAGCATTTT
TRBJ1-5,.,TRBV19,.,CASRHLNQPQHF,TGTGCCAGTCGACACCTCAATCAGCCCCAGCATTTT
TRBJ1-6,.,TRBV27,.,CASPEVSGGMIQYNSPLHF,TGTGCCAGCCCCGAGGTAAGCGGGGGGATGATCCAATATAATTCACCCCTCCACTTT
TRBJ1-2,.,TRBV30,.,CAWRGRGKDANYGYTF,TGTGCCTGGAGGGGGCGGGGCAAAGACGCTAACTATGGCTACACCTTC
TRBJ2-2,.,TRBV4-3,.,CASSQERSGDRNTGELFF,TGCGCCAGCAGCCAAGAGAGGTCTGGCGACAGGAACACCGGGGAGCTGTTTTTT
TRBJ2-7,.,TRBV4-1,.,CASSRWDEGYEQYF,TGCGCCAGCAGCCGCTGGGATGAGGGATACGAGCAGTACTTC
TRBJ1-4,once,TRBV27,.,CASSLIFETAVDNEKLFF,TGTGCCAGCAGTTTAATTTTCGAGACAGCCGTTGATAATGAAAAACTGTTTTTT
TRBJ2-7,.,TRBV24-1,TRBD1,CATSDTSTGQSLYEQYF,TGTGCCACCAGTGATACCAGCACGGGACAGAGCCTCTACGAGCAGTACTTC
TRBJ2-7,.,TRBV27,TRBD2,CASSSGVREQYF,TGTGCCAGCAGTAGCGGGGTTCGCGAGCAGTACTTC